The clone carrying this T cell receptor beta chain was observed once. The antigen is undetermined. The entry originates in a study of shared clonotypes between healthy human individuals. Notes on the study in general: Across a handful of donors, naive CD4 shared 5% to 6%, naive CD8 more than 3%, memory CD4 roughly 2.3%, memory CD8 0.4% to 0.5%. The study generally estimated greater richness for naive than memory subsets.

V shed 3 bases, J shed 1 base, and the junction held 7 bases outside the gene matches. The CDR3 is 16 residues long. The V gene's germline CDR1 is MDHEN and CDR2 SYDVKM. The authors distributed each subset's genomic DNA evenly over several immunoSEQ plates. Using approximately 200 ng DNA, about 29,000 T cell genomes, the sorted-subset replicate PCRs were run. This table comes from immunoSEQ multiplex PCR, and its TCRdb copy is limited to in-frame clones, with some not included. This sample yields about 110,000 clones, of which approximately 70% are seen a single time; about 25% belongs to the top ten.

Sequencing was performed on memory CD8+ T cells sorted from blood. Subset in this sample: CD45RO+ cells pooled with CCR7-negative TemRA cells. The rearrangement uses TRBV28 and TRBJ1-1, with 8 bases matching TRBD1. The sequence was collected from a woman aged 25 to 39 in good health. The CDR3 DNA sequence: TGTGCCAGCAGTTTGTTGATGGGACAGGAGAACACTGAAGCTTTCTTT. Translated: CASSLLMGQENTEAFF.